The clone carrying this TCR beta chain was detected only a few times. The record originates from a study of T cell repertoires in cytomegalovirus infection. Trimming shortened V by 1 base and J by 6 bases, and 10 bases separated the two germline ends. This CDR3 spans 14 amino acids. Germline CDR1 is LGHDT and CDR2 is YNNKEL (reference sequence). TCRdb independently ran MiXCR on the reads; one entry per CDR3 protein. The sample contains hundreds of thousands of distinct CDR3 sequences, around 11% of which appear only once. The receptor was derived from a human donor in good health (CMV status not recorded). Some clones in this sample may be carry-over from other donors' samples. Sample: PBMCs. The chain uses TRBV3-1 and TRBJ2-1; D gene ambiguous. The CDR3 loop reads CASSQVRYGNEQFF. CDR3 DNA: TGTGCCAGCAGCCAAGTACGCTACGGCAATGAGCAGTTCTTC.